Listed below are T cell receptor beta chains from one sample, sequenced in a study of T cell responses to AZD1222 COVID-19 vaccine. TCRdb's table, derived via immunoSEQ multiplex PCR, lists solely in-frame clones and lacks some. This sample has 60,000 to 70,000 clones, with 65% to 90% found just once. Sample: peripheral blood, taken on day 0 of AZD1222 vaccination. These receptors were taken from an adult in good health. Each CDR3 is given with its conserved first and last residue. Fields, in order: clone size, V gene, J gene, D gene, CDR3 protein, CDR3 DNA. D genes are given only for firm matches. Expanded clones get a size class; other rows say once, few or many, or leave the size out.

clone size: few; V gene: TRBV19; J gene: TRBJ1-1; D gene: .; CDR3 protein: CASRIWTEAFF; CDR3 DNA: TGTGCCAGTAGGATATGGACTGAAGCTTTCTTT
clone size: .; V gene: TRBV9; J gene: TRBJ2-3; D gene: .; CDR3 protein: CASSVDGGARTDTQYF; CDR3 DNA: TGTGCCAGCAGCGTAGATGGGGGGGCCCGCACAGATACGCAGTATTTT
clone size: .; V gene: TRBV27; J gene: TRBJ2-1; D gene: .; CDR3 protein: CASSLSDYNEQFF; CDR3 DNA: TGTGCCAGCAGTTTATCAGATTACAATGAGCAGTTCTTC
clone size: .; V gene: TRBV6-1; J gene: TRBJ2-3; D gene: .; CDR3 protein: CASSEWQGGTDTQYF; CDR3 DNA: TGTGCCAGCAGTGAGTGGCAGGGAGGAACAGATACGCAGTATTTT
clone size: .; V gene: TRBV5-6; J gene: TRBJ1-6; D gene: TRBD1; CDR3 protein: CASSLGTVPGGSPLHF; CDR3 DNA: TGTGCCAGCAGCCTCGGGACGGTTCCAGGGGGTTCACCCCTCCACTTT
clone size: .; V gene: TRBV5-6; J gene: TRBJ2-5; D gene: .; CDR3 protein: CASSREGWSVETQYF; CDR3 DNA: TGTGCCAGCAGCCGGGAAGGATGGTCCGTGGAGACCCAGTACTTC
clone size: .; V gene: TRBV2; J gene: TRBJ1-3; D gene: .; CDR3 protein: CASSVGQSGNTIYF; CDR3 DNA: TGTGCCAGCAGTGTTGGGCAGTCTGGAAACACCATATATTTT
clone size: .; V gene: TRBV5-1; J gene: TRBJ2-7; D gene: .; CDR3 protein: CASSPRTAYEQYF; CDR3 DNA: TGCGCCAGCAGCCCCCGGACAGCTTACGAGCAGTACTTC
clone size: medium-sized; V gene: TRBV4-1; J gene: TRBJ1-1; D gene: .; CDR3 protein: CASSGQLNTEAFF; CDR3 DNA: TGCGCCAGCAGCGGACAGTTGAACACTGAAGCTTTCTTT
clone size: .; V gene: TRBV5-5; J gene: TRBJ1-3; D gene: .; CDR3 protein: CASSSVQGYSGNTIYF; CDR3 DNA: TGTGCCAGCAGCTCGGTACAGGGCTACTCTGGAAACACCATATATTTT
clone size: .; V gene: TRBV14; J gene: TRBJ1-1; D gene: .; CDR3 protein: CASNRLGSDTEAFF; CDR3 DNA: TGTGCCAGCAACAGACTGGGGAGCGACACTGAAGCTTTCTTT
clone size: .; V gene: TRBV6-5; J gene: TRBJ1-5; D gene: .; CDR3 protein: CASRGPGVSNQPQHF; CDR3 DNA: TGTGCCAGCAGAGGGCCAGGGGTAAGCAATCAGCCCCAGCATTTT
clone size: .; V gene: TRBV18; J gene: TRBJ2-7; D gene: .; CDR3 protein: CASSPPGGRGEQYF; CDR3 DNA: TGTGCCAGCTCACCACCGGGGGGTCGGGGCGAGCAGTACTTC
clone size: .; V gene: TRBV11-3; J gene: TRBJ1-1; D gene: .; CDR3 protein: CASSLGDVDTEAFF; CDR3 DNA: TGTGCCAGCAGCTTAGGGGATGTCGACACTGAAGCTTTCTTT